This T cell receptor (beta chain) was sequenced during a study of cytomegalovirus exposure and HLA in healthy donors. Study at large: Among the 398 donors who were genotyped, approximately 84% fell in the genetic ancestry cluster that is associated with self-reported Caucasian donors.

This CDR3 spans 16 amino acids. Germline V gene sequence: CDR1 SGHTA, CDR2 FQGTGA. The ends were cut back, 7 bases at V and 0 bases at J, with 16 bases in the middle. Amplification used 60 Vbeta primers and 13 Jbeta primers. Measured with immunoSEQ multiplex PCR; TCRdb has only the in-frame clones, and not every one. This table lists roughly 120,000 clones. Notes on this clone: No antigen is known for it.

Overall study results and limits: Apparent HLA restriction characterized most CMV-associated TCR beta chains in a later analysis. The productive fraction for most TCR beta V segments was about 90% or about 30% in an earlier analysis. Some V segments (TRBV6-2 and TRBV6-3 among them) were excluded as indistinguishable.

The chain uses TRBV7-3 and TRBJ2-1; TRBD2 is a possible D gene (6 bases). The clonotype was recovered from a man aged 25 to 40 in good health and CMV-seronegative. The specimen was PBMCs. CDR3 in amino acids: CASTQGPGSSYNEQFF. CDR3 DNA: TGTGCCAGCACCCAAGGCCCCGGGAGCTCCTACAATGAGCAGTTCTTC.